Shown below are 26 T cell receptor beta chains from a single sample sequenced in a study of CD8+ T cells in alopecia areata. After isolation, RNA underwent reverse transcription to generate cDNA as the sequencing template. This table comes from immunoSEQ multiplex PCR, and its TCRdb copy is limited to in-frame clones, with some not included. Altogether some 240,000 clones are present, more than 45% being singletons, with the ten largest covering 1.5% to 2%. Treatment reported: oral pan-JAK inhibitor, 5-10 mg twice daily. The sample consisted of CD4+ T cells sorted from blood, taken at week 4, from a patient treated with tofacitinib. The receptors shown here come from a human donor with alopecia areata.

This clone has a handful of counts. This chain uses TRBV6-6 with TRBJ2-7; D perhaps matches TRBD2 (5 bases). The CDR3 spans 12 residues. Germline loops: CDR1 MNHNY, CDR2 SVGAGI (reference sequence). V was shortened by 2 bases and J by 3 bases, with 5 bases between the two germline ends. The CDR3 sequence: CASSYEGYEQYF. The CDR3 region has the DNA TGTGCCAGCAGTTACGAGGGCTACGAGCAGTACTTC.

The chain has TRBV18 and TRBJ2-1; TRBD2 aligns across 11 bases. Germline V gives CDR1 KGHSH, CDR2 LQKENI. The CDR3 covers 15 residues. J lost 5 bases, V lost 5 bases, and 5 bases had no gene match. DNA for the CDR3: TGTGCCAGCTCAATAACTAGCGGGGGAGACAATGAGCAGTTCTTC. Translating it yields CASSITSGGDNEQFF. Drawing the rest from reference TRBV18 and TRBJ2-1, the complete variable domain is NAGVMQNPRHLVRRRGQEARLRCSPMKGHSHVYWYRQLPEEGLKFMVYLQKENIIDESGMPKERFSAEFPKEGPSILRIQQVVRGDSAAYFCASSITSGGDNEQFFGPGTRLTVL.

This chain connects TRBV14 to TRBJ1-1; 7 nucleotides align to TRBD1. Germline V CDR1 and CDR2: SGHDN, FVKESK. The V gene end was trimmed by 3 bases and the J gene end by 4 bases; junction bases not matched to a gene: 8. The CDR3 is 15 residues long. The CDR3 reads CASSHRQGTGTEAFF. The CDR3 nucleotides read TGTGCCAGCAGCCATCGACAGGGAACGGGCACTGAAGCTTTCTTT.

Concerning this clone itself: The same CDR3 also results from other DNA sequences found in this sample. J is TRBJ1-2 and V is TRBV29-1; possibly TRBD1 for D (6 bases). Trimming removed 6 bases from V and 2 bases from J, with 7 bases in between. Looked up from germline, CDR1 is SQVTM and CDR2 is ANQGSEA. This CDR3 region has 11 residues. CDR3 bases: TGCAGCGTGGGACAAAACTATGGCTACACCTTC. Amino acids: CSVGQNYGYTF.

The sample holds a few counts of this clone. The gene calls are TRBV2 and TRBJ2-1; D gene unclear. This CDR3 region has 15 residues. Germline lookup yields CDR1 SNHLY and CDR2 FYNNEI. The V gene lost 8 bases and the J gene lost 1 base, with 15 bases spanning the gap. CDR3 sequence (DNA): TGTGCCAGCTCAGAAGCCTTCCAATCCTACAATGAGCAGTTCTTC. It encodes CASSEAFQSYNEQFF.

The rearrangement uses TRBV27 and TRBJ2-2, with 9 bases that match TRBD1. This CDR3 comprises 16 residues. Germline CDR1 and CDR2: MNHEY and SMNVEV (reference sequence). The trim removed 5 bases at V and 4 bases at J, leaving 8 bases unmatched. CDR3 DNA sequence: TGTGCCAGCAGTCGCCGGGGACAGGGTACCACCGGGGAGCTGTTTTTT. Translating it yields CASSRRGQGTTGELFF.

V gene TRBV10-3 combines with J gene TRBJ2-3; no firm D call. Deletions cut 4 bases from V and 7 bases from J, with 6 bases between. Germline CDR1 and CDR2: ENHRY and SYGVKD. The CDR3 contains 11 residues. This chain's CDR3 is CAISARNTQYF. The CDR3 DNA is TGTGCCATCAGTGCACGAAATACGCAGTATTTT.

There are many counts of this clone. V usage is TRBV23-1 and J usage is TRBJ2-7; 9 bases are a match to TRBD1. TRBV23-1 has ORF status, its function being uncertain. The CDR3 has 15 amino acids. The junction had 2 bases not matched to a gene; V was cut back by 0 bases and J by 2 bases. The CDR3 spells CASSQSGQGPYEQYF. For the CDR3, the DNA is TGCGCCAGCAGTCAATCGGGACAGGGCCCCTACGAGCAGTACTTC.

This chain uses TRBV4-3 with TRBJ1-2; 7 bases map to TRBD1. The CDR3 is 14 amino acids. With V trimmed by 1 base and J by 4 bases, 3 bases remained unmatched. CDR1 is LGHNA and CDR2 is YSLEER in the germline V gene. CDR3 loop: CASSQGQGPYGYTF. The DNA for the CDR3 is TGCGCCAGCAGCCAAGGACAGGGTCCCTATGGCTACACCTTC.

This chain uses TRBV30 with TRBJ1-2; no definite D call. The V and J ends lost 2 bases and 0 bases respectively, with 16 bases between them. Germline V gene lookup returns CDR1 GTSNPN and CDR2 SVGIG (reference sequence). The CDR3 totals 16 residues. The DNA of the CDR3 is TGTGCCTGGAGTCCTGTGGGGTCAACCACTAACTATGGCTACACCTTC. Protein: CAWSPVGSTTNYGYTF.

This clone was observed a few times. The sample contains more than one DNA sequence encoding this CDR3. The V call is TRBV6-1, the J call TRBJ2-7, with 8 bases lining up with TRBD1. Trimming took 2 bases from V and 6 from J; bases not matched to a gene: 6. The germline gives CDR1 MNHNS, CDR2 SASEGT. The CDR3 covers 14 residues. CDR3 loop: CASSELDRVGEQYF. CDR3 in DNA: TGTGCCAGCAGTGAACTGGACAGGGTCGGCGAGCAGTACTTC.

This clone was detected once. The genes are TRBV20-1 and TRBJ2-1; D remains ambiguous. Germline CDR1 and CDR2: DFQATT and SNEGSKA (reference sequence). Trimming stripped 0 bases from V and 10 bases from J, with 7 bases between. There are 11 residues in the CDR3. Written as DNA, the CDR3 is TGCAGTGCTAGAGACCGTCGAGAGCAGTTCTTC. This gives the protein CSARDRREQFF.

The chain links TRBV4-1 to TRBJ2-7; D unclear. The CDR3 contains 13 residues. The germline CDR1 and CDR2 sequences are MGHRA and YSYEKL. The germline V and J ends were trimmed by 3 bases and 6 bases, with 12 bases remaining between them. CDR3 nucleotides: TGCGCCAGCAGCCAGCTTTTAATGGCCGAGCAGTACTTC. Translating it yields CASSQLLMAEQYF.

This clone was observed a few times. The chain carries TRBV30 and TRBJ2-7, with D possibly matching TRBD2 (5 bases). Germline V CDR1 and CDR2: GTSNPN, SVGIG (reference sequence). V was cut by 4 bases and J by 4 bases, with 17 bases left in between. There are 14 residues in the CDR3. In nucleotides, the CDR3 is TGTGCCTGGACGGCCCTCAGGACTGGATACGAGCAGTACTTC. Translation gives CAWTALRTGYEQYF.

CDR3 residues: CASSSRTGWPQETQYF. Written as DNA, the CDR3 is TGTGCCAGCAGCTCTCGGACAGGGTGGCCCCAAGAGACCCAGTACTTC. The gene calls are TRBV7-8 and TRBJ2-5; 8 nucleotides align to TRBD1. V lost 4 bases to trimming and J lost 1 base; unmatched junction nucleotides: 8. Germline assignment: CDR1 SGHVS and CDR2 FQNEAQ. The CDR3 totals 16 residues. Full variable domain (remainder filled in from reference TRBV7-8 and TRBJ2-5): GAGVSQSPRYKVAKRGQDVALRCDPISGHVSLFWYQQALGQGPEFLTYFQNEAQLDKSGLPSDRFFAERPEGSVSTLKIQRTQQEDSAVYLCASSSRTGWPQETQYFGPGTRLLVL.

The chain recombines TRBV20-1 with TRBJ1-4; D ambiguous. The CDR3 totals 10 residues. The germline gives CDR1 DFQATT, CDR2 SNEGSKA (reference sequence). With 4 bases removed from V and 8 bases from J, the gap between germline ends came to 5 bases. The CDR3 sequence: CSAMGEKLFF. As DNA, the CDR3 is TGCAGTGCTATGGGCGAAAAACTGTTTTTT.

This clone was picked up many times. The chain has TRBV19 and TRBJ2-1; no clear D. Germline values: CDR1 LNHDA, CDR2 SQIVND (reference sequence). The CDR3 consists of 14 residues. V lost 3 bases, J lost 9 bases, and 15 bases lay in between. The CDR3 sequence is CASSIDSRVGEQFF. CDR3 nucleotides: TGTGCCAGTAGTATCGATAGCCGGGTTGGTGAGCAGTTCTTC. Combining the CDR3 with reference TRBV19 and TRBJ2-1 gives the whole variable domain DGGITQSPKYLFRKEGQNVTLSCEQNLNHDAMYWYRQDPGQGLRLIYYSQIVNDFQKGDIAEGYSVSREKKESFPLTVTSAQKNPTAFYLCASSIDSRVGEQFFGPGTRLTVL.

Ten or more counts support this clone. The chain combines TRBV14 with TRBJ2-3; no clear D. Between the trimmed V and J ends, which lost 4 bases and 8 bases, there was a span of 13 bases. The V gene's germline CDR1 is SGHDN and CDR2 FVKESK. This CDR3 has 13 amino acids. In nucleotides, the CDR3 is TGTGCCAGCAGCCCTTTTCCGAGTAGTACGCAGTATTTT. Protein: CASSPFPSSTQYF.

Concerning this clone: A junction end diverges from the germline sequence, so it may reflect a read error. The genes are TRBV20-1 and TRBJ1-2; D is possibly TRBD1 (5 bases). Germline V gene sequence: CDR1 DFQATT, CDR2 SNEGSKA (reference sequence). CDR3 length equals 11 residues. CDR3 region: CSATGEGGYTF. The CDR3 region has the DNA TGCAGCGCTACGGGGGAAGGAGGCTACACCTTC.

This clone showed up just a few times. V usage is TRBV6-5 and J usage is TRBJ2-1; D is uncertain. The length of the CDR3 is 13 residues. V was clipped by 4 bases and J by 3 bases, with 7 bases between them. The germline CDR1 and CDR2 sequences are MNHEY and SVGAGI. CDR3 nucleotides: TGTGCCAGCAGTTTCGCCGGCTACAATGAGCAGTTCTTC. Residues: CASSFAGYNEQFF.

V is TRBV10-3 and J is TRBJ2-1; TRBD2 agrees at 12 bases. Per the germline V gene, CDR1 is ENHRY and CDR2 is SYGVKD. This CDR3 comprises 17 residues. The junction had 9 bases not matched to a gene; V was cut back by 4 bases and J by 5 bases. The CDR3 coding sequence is TGTGCCATCAGTGCCGAGACTAGCGGGGGTTCCCACAATGAGCAGTTCTTC. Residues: CAISAETSGGSHNEQFF.

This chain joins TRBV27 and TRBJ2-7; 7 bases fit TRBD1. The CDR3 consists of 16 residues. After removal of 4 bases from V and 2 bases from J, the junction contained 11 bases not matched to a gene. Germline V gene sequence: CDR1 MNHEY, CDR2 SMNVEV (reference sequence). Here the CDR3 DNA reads TGTGCCAGCAGTTCCTCCTTGGACAGGAGAGCCTACGAGCAGTACTTC. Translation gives CASSSSLDRRAYEQYF.

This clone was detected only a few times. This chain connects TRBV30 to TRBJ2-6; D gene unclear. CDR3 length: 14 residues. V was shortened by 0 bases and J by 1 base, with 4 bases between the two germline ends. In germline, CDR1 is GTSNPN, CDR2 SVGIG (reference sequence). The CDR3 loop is CAWSVSSGANVLTF. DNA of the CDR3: TGTGCCTGGAGTGTAAGTTCTGGGGCCAACGTCCTGACTTTC.

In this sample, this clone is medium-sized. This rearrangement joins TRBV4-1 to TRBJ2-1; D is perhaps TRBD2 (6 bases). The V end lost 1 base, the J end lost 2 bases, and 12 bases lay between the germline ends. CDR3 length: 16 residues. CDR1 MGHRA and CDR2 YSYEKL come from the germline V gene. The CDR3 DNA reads TGCGCCAGCAGCCAAGGGCATAGCGGACCCTACAATGAGCAGTTCTTC. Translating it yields CASSQGHSGPYNEQFF.

In DNA, the CDR3 is TGTGCCAGCAGCGTAGTGTCCTCGGGTGGGAATGAGCAGTTCTTC. It specifies CASSVVSSGGNEQFF. The chain combines TRBV9 with TRBJ2-1; D gene uncertain. The CDR3 loop spans 15 amino acids. CDR1 and CDR2 (germline): SGDLS, YYNGEE. V gave up 0 bases and J gave up 7 bases, with 14 bases separating them.

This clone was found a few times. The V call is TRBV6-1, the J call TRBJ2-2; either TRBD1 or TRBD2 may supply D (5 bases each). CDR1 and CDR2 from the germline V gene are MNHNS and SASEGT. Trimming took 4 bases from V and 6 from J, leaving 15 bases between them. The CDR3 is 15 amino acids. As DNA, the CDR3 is TGTGCCAGCAGTGCTAAAACGGGACCAGCCGGGGAGCTGTTTTTT. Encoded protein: CASSAKTGPAGELFF.